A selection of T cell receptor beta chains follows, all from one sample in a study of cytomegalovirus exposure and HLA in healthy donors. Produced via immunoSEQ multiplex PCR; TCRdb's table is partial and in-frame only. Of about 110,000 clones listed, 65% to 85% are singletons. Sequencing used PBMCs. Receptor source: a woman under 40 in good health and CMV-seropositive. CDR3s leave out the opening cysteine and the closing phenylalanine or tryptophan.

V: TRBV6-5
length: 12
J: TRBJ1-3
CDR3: ASRPGGRENTIY

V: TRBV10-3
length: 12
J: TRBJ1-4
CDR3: AISKTGGNEKLF

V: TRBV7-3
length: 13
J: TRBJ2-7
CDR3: ASSLLSGGPYEQY

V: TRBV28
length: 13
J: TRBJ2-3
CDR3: ASSLLAGGTDTQY

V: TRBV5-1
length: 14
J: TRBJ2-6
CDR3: ASREGGISGANVLT

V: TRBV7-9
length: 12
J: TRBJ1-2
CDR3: ASSLGDGTDGYT

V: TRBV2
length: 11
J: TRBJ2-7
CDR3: FSKEEAAYEQY

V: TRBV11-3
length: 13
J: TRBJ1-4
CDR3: ASSFRTGINEKLF

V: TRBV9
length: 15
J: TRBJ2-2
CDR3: ASSGTGPQMYTGELF

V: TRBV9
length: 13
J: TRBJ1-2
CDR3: ASSAADTVNYGYT

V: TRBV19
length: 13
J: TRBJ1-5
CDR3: ASSIMGLLNQPQH

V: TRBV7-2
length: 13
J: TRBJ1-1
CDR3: ASSLAQGSNTEAF

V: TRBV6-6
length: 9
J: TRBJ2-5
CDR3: ASRSFETQY

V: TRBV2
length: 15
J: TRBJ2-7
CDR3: ASRTLWGTERGYEQY

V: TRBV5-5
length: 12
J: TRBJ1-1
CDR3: ASSPGRGRVEAF

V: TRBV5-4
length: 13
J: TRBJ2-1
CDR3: ASSDRTSGYNEQF

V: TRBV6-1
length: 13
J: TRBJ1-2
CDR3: ASSEGGTEIYGYT

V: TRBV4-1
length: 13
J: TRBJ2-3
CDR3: ASSPGTIHTDTQY

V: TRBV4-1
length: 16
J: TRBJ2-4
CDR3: ASSQGPSGIYAKNIQY

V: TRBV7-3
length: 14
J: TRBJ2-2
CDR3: ASSSGGQGSTGELF

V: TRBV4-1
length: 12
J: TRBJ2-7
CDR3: ASSQRQGDYEQY

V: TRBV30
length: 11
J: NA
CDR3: AWASGSSYEQY

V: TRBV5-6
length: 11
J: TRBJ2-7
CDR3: ASSLAGNYEQY

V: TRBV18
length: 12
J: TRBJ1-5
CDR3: ASSQQDSNQPQH

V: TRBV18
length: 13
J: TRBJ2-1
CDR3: ASSRAGGPGNEQF

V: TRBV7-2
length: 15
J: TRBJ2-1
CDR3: ASSLRFLAGGPHEQF

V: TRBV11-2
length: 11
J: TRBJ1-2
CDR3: ASSLGQGSGYT

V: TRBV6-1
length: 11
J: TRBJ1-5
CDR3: ASSVRVGQPQH

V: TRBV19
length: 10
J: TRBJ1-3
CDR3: ASSTAGNTIY

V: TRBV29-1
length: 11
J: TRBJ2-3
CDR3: SVWARVTDTQY

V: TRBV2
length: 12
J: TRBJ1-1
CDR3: ASSKEYGGTEAF

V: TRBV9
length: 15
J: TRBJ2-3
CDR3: ASSASGLALSTDTQY

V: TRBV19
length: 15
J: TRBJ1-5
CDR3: ASSMSSWDRSQQPQH

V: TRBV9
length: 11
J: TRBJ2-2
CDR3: ASSPWGGGELF

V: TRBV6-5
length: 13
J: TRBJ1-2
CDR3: ASSRDGQGSYGYT

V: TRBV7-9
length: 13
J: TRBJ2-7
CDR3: ASSLAASGPYEQY

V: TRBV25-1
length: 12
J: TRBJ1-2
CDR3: ASGVAGVGYGYT

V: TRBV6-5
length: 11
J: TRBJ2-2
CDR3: ASSPPGARELF

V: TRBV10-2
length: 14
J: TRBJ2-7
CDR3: ASSESSADRPYEQY

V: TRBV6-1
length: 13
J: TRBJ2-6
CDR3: ASSEASSGANVLT

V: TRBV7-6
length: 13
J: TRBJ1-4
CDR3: ASSPLAGANEKLF

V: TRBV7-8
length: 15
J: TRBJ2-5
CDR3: ASSPEGYGEYQETQY

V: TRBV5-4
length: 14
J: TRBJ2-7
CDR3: ASSLMGQGPAYEQY

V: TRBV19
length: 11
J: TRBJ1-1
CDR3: ASRARGDTEAF

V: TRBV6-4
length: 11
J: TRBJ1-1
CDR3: ASSDFPYTEAF

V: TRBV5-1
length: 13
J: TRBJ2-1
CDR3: ASSTGLAGMNEQF

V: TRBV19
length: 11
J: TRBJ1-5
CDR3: ASSWTGNQPQH

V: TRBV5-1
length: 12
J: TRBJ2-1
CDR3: ASSGLAPSNEQF

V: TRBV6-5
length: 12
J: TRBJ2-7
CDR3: ASSYRRGPSEQY

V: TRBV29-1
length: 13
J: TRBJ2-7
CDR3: SVAVRGTGSDEQY

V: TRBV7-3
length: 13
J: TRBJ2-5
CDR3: ASSVGTSGQETQY

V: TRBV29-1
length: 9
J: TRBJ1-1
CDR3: SVGRNTEAF

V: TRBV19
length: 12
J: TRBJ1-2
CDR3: ASSGQGPLYGYT